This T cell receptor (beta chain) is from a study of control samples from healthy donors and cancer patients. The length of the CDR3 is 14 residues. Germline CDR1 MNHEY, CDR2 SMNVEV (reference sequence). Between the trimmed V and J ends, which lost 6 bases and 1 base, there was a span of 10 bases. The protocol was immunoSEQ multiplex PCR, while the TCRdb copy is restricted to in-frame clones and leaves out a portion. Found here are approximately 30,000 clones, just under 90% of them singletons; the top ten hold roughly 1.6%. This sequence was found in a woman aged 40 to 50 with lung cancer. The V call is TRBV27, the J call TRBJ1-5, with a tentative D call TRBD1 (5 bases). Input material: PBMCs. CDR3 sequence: CASSMRQSNQPQHF. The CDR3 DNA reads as TGTGCCAGCAGCATGAGACAGAGCAATCAGCCCCAGCATTTT.